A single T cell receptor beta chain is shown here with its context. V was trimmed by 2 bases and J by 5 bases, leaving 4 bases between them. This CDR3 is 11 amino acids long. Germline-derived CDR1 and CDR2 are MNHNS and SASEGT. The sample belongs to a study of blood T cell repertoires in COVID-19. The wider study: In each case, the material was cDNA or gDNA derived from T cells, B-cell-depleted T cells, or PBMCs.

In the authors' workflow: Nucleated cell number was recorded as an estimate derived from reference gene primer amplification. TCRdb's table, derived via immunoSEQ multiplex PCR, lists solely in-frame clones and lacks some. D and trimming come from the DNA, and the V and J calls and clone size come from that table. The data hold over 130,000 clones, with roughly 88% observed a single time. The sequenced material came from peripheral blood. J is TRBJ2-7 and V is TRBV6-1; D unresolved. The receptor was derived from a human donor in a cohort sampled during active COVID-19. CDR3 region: CASSEINEQYF. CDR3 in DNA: TGTGCCAGCAGTGAAATAAACGAGCAGTACTTC.